A selection of T cell receptor beta chains follows, all from one sample in a study of T cell responses to AZD1222 COVID-19 vaccine. Libraries were prepared by immunoSEQ multiplex PCR; TCRdb keeps only in-frame clonotypes and omits some of them. The sample shows approximately 100,000 clones, 88% of them seen only once. The specimen was peripheral blood, collected on day 0 of MenACWY control vaccination. All receptors derive from an adult in good health. Each CDR3 is given with its conserved first and last residue. D genes are given only for firm matches.

j_gene | v_gene | d_gene | CDR3aa | CDR3nt
TRBJ2-5 | TRBV28 | - | CASSFGAWETQYF | TGTGCCAGCAGTTTTGGGGCTTGGGAGACCCAGTACTTC
TRBJ2-1 | TRBV7-3 | TRBD2 | CASSPRTSGRAGVTFF | TGTGCCAGCAGCCCAAGGACTAGCGGGAGGGCCGGAGTAACGTTCTTC
TRBJ1-2 | TRBV11-2 | - | CASRAPGHRDYTF | TGTGCCAGCAGGGCCCCGGGACATCGGGACTACACCTTC
TRBJ1-5 | TRBV28 | - | CATTGAGIQPQHF | TGTGCCACCACTGGGGCAGGGATTCAGCCCCAGCATTTT
TRBJ2-7 | TRBV10-3 | - | CAISGPGGGSEQYF | TGTGCCATCAGTGGACCAGGGGGCGGGAGCGAGCAGTACTTC
TRBJ2-7 | TRBV7-8 | - | CASSDFGGSARAYEQYF | TGTGCCAGCAGCGATTTTGGGGGTTCCGCACGAGCCTACGAGCAGTACTTC
TRBJ1-1 | TRBV6-5 | TRBD1 | CASRETGNEAFF | TGTGCCAGCAGGGAGACAGGGAATGAAGCTTTCTTT
TRBJ2-4 | TRBV4-2 | - | CASSRVGGENIQYF | TGTGCCAGCAGCCGGGTAGGGGGGGAGAACATTCAGTACTTC
TRBJ2-3 | TRBV24-1 | - | CATSATRLPNTQYF | TGTGCCACCAGTGCCACTCGACTACCTAATACGCAGTATTTT
TRBJ1-4 | TRBV5-4 | TRBD1 | CASSLGSGTDNEKLFF | TGTGCCAGCAGCTTAGGATCCGGGACAGACAATGAAAAACTGTTTTTT
TRBJ2-1 | TRBV12-5 | TRBD2 | CASGAGTSGRADEQFF | TGTGCTAGTGGTGCCGGGACTAGCGGGAGGGCCGATGAGCAGTTCTTC